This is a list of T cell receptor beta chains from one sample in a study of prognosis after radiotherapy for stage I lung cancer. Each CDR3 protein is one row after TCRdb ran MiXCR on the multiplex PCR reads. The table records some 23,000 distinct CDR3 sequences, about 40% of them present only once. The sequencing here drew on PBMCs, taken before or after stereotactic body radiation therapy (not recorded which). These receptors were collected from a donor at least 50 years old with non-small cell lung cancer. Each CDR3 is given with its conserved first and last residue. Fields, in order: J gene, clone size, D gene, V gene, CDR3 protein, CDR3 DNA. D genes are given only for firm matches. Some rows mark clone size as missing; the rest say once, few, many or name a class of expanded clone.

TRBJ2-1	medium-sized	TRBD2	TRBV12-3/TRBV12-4	CASSLVGLAGVEQFF	TGTGCCAGCAGTTTAGTCGGACTAGCGGGAGTTGAGCAGTTCTTC
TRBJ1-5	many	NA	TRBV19	CASSISGNPQHF	TGTGCCAGTAGTATATCCGGGAACCCCCAGCATTTT
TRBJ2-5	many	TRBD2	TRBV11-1	CASSFGLAGVETQYF	TGTGCCAGCAGCTTTGGTCTAGCGGGAGTGGAGACCCAGTACTTC
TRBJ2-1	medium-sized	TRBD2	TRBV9	CASSVDFGGGRSDEQFF	TGTGCCAGCAGCGTAGACTTCGGGGGAGGGCGGAGCGATGAGCAGTTCTTC
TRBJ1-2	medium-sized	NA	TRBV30	CAWSVQERSGYTF	TGTGCCTGGAGTGTACAGGAGAGGTCTGGCTACACCTTC
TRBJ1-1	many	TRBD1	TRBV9	CASSVGGQGRNTEAFF	TGTGCCAGCAGCGTAGGGGGACAGGGAAGGAACACTGAAGCTTTCTTT
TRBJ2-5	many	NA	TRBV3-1	CASSQGGTPHETQYF	TGTGCCAGCAGCCAAGGCGGGACCCCCCACGAGACCCAGTACTTC
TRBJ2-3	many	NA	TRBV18	CASSPPSMPSTDTQYF	TGTGCCAGCTCACCGCCCAGCATGCCTAGCACAGATACGCAGTATTTT
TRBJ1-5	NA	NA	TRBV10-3	CAIITGHSNQPQHF	TGTGCCATCATTACAGGACATAGCAATCAGCCCCAGCATTTT
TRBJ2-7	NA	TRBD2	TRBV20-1	CSATDGAGPYSGEQYF	TGCAGTGCTACAGATGGAGCGGGGCCCTATTCGGGGGAGCAGTACTTC
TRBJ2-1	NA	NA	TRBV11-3	CSSSSGLSGDEVNEQFF	TGTTCCAGCAGCTCCGGACTATCGGGAGATGAGGTCAATGAGCAGTTCTTC
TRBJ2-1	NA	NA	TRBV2	CASSQTLCFTYNEQFF	TGTGCCAGCAGTCAAACTCTGTGCTTTACGTACAATGAGCAGTTCTTC